The clone carrying this T cell receptor beta chain was counted only a few times. These data originate in a study of identical twins. Each CDR3 protein is one row after TCRdb ran MiXCR on the 5' RACE reads. This sample has under 900,000 distinct CDR3 sequences, with around a sixth found just once. The CDR3 length is 14 residues. V gave up 4 bases and J gave up 2 bases, with 10 bases separating them. Germline V gene lookup returns CDR1 SGHTS and CDR2 YDEGEE. Everyone who donated was a healthy Caucasian. This sample also appeared in a second study, on T cells expressing NK-cell markers.

The V and J genes are TRBV5-8 and TRBJ1-5; no definite D call. The TCR was taken from a woman aged 18-29 years in good health. Sequencing used PBMCs. The DNA for the CDR3 is TGTGCCAGCAGCGCCGGCTACGGCAATCAGCCCCAGCATTTT. Residues: CASSAGYGNQPQHF.